This entry is about one T cell receptor beta chain. Its antigen is not identified. The source of the sample is a study of T cell responses to AZD1222 COVID-19 vaccine. Whole-study findings and limits: White British ancestry dominated among donors, who included more females, and clonal diversity was possibly underestimated.

Libraries were prepared by immunoSEQ multiplex PCR; TCRdb keeps only in-frame clonotypes and omits some of them. The sample consists of around 100,000 clones, about 86% of them appearing once. The CDR3 runs to 14 residues. Germline trimming cut 0 bases from V and 6 bases from J; bases unmatched to any gene: 7. The V gene's germline CDR1 is GTSNPN and CDR2 SVGIG (reference sequence). This clonotype was obtained from an adult in good health. The chain joins TRBV30 to TRBJ2-7, with TRBD2 matching 8 bases. The sequencing here drew on peripheral blood, taken on day 0 of AZD1222 vaccination. The CDR3 bases are TGTGCCTGGAGTGTGCTAGCGGGCCCTTTCGAGCAGTACTTC. Translation gives CAWSVLAGPFEQYF. Together with reference TRBV30 and TRBJ2-7, the CDR3 gives the full variable domain: SQTIHQWPATLVQPVGSPLSLECTVEGTSNPNLYWYRQAAGRGLQLLFYSVGIGQISSEVPQNLSASRPQDRQFILSSKKLLLSDSGFYLCAWSVLAGPFEQYFGPGTRLTVT.